This paragraph reports one T cell receptor beta chain. V lost 5 bases to trimming and J lost 4 bases, with 3 bases between them. Germline V gives CDR1 SEHNR, CDR2 FQNEAQ (reference sequence). This CDR3 comprises 11 residues. Use of 60 Vbeta and 13 Jbeta primers characterized the PCR. TCRdb keeps only in-frame clones here, not all; method: immunoSEQ multiplex PCR. The profile shows about 120,000 clones, about 73% of them singletons. The entry originates in a study of cytomegalovirus exposure and HLA in healthy donors. Study-level background: From donors who were HLA-typed, an early data release held about 85 million unique TCRs.

This chain uses TRBV7-9 with TRBJ2-1; no reliable D call. Sample: PBMCs. The clonotype was recovered from a woman in her thirties in good health and CMV-seropositive. The CDR3 protein is CASSHYNEQFF. The CDR3 nucleotides are TGTGCCAGCAGCCATTACAATGAGCAGTTCTTC.